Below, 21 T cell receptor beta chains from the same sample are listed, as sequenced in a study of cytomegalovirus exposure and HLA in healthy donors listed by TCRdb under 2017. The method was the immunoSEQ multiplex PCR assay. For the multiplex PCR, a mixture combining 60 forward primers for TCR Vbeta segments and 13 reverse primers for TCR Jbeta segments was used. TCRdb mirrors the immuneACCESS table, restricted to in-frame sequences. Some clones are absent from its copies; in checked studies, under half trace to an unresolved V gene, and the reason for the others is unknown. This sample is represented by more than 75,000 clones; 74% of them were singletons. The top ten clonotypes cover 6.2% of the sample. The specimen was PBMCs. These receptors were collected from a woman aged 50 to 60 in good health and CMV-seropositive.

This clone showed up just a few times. The CDR3 here is CASSYTGPGELFF. The CDR3 coding sequence is TGTGCCAGCAGTTATACTGGGCCCGGGGAGCTGTTTTTT. This chain links TRBV6-5 with TRBJ2-2; D is unresolved. V lost 3 bases and J lost 6, with 8 bases in between. Per the germline V gene, CDR1 is MNHEY and CDR2 is SVGAGI. The CDR3 extends over 13 amino acids.

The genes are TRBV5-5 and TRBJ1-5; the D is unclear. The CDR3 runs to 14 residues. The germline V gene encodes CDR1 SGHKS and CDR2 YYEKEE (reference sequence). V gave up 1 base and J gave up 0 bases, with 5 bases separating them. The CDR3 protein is CASSLQISNQPQHF. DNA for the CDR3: TGTGCCAGCAGCTTGCAAATTAGCAATCAGCCCCAGCATTTT.

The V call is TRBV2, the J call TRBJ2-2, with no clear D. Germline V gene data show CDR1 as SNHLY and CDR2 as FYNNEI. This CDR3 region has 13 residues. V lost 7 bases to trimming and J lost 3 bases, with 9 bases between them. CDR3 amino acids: CASKDLDTGELFF. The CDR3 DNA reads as TGTGCCAGCAAAGATTTAGACACCGGGGAGCTGTTTTTT.

CDR3 nucleotide sequence: TGCGCCAGCAGCACTAGCGGGAGGAATGAGCAGTTCTTC. Protein product: CASSTSGRNEQFF. The chain uses TRBV5-1 and TRBJ2-1, with TRBD2 matching 12 bases. The CDR3 extends over 13 amino acids. Germline V CDR1 and CDR2: SGHRS, YFSETQ. V shed 4 bases and J 7 bases; nucleotides not matched to a gene: 0.

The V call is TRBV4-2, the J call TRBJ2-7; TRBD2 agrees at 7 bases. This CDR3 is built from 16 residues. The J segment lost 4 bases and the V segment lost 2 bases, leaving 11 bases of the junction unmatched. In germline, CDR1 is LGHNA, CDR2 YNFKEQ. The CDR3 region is CASSQLAGDRDYEQYF. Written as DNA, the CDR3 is TGTGCCAGCAGCCAACTTGCGGGAGACAGAGATTACGAGCAGTACTTC.

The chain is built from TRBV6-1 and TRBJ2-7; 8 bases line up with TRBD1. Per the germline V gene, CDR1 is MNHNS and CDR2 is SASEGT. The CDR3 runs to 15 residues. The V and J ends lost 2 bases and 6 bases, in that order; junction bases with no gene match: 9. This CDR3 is CASSEQGALHGEQYF. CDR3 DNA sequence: TGTGCCAGCAGTGAACAGGGGGCGCTTCATGGCGAGCAGTACTTC.

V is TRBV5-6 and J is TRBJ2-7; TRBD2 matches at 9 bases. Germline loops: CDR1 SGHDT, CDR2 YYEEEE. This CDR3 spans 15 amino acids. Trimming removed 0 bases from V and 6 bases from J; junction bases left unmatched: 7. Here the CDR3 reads CASSLGLAGRREQYF. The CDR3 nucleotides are TGTGCCAGCAGCTTGGGGCTAGCGGGACGGCGCGAGCAGTACTTC.

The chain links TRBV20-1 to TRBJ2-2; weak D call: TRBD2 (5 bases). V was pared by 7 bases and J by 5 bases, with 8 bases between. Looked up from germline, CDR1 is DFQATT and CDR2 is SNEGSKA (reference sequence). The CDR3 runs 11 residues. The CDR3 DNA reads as TGCAGTGTTCGCGGGACCGGGGAGCTGTTTTTT. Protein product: CSVRGTGELFF.

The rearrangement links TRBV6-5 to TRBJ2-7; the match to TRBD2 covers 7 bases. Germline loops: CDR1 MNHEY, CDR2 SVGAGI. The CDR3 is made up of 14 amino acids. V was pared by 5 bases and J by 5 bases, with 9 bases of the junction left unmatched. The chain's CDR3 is CASSNFAGVDEQYF. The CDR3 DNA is TGTGCCAGCAGTAACTTCGCGGGAGTCGACGAGCAGTACTTC.

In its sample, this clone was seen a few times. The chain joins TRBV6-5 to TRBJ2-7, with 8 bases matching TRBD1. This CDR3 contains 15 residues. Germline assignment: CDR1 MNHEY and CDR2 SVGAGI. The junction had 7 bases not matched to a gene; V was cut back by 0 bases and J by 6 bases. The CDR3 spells CASSYSADRVGEQYF. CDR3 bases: TGTGCCAGCAGTTACTCGGCGGACAGGGTGGGCGAGCAGTACTTC.

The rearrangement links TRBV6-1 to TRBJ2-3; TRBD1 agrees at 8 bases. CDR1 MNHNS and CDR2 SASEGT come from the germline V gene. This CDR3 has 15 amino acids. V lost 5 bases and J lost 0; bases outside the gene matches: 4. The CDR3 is CASSRTGPSTDTQYF. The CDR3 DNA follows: TGTGCCAGCAGTAGGACAGGGCCCAGCACAGATACGCAGTATTTT.

CDR3 protein: CASSSGLAGAGGETQYF. CDR3 coding DNA: TGTGCCAGCAGTTCCGGACTAGCGGGGGCGGGTGGGGAGACCCAGTACTTC. The rearrangement links TRBV7-9 to TRBJ2-5; TRBD2 agrees at 13 bases. Per germline, CDR1 SEHNR and CDR2 FQNEAQ (reference sequence). The trim removed 6 bases at V and 5 bases at J, leaving 12 bases unmatched. This CDR3 is 17 amino acids long.

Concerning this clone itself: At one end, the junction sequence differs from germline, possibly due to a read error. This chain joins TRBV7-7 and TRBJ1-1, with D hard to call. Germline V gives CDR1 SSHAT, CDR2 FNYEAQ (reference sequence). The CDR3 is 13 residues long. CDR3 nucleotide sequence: TGTGCTAGCAGCTTAGGCGAGAACACTGAAGCTTTCTTT. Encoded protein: CASSLGENTEAFF. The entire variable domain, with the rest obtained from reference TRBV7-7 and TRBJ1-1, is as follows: GAGVSQSPRYKVTKRGQDVTLRCDPISSHATLYWYQQALGQGPEFLTYFNYEAQPDKSGLPSDRFSAERPEGSISTLTIQRTEQRDSAMYRCASSLGENTEAFFGQGTRLTVV.

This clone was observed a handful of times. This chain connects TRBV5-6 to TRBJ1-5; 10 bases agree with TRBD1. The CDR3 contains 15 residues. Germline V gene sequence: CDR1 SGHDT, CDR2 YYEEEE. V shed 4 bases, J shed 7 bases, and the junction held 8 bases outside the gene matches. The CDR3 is CASSLRQGAEQPQHF. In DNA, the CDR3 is TGTGCCAGCAGCCTTAGACAGGGGGCTGAACAGCCCCAGCATTTT.

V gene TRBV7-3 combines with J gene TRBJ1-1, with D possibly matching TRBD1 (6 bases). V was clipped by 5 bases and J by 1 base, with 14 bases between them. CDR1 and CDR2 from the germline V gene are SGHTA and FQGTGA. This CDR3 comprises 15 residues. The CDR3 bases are TGTGCCAGCAGCCAACAACCGACAGGGAACACTGAAGCTTTCTTT. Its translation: CASSQQPTGNTEAFF. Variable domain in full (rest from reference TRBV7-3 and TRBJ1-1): GAGVSQTPSNKVTEKGKYVELRCDPISGHTALYWYRQSLGQGPEFLIYFQGTGAADDSGLPNDRFFAVRPEGSVSTLKIQRTERGDSAVYLCASSQQPTGNTEAFFGQGTRLTVV.

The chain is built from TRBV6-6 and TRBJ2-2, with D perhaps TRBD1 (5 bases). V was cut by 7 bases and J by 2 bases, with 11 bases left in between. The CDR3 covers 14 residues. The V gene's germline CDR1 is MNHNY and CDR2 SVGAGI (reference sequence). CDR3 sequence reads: CASTTQGNTGELFF. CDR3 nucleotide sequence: TGTGCCAGCACTACCCAGGGAAACACCGGGGAGCTGTTTTTT.

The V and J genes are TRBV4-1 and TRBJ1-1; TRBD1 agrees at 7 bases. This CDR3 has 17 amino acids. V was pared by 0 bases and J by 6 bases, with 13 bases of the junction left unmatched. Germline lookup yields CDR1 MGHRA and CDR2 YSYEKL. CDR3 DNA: TGCGCCAGCAGCCAAGATGGCAGGGGGACACTAAACCCTGAAGCTTTCTTT. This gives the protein CASSQDGRGTLNPEAFF.

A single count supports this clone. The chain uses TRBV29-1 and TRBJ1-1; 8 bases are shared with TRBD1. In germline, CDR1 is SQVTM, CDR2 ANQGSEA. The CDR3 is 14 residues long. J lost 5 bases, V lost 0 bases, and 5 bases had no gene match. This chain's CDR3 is CSVEDPDRGTEAFF. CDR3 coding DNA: TGCAGCGTTGAAGATCCCGACAGGGGAACTGAAGCTTTCTTT.

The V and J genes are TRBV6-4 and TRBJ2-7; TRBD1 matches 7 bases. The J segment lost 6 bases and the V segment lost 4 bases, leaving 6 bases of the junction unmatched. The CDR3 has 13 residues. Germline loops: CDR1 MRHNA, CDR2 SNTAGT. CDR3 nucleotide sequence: TGTGCCAGCAGTGTTTACCGGGACAGCGAGCAGTACTTC. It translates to CASSVYRDSEQYF.

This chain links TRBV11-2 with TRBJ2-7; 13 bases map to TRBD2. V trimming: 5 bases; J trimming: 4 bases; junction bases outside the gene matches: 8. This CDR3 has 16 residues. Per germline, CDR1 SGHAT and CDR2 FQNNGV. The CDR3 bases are TGTGCCAGCAGCCCTCGGACTAGCGGGGGACATTACGAGCAGTACTTC. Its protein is CASSPRTSGGHYEQYF.

CDR3 nucleotide sequence: TGCGCCAGCAGCTCGACCGGGACAGGTAAAGAGACCCAGTACTTC. This encodes CASSSTGTGKETQYF. The rearrangement uses TRBV5-1 and TRBJ2-5; 8 bases agree with TRBD1. The J segment lost 3 bases and the V segment lost 3 bases, leaving 7 bases of the junction unmatched. CDR1 SGHRS and CDR2 YFSETQ come from the germline V gene. The CDR3 runs to 15 residues.